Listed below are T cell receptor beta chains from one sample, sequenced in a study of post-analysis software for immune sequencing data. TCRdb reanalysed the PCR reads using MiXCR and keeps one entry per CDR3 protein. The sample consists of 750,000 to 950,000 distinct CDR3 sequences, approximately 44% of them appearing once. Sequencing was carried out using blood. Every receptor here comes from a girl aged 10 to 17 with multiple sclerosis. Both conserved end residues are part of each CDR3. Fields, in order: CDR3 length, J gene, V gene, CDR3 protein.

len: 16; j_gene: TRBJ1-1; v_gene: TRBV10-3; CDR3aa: CAISEPGVKMNTEAFF
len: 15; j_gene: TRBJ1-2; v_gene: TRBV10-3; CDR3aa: CAISEYTGTGYGYTF
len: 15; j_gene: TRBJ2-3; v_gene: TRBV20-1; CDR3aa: CSAIPTKYGTDTQYF
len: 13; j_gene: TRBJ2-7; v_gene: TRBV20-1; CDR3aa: CSAGLAGYYEQYF
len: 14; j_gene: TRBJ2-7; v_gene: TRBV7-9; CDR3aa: CASSVYRAPYEQYF
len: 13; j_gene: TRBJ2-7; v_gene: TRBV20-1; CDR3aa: CSATYGGSYEQYF
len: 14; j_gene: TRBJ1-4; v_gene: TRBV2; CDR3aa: CASSDSTNNEKLFF
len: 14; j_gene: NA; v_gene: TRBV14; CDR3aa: CASSHDRGSDEQYF
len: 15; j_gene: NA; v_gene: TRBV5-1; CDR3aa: CASSLDPDRVETQYF
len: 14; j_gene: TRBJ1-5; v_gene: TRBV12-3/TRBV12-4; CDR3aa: CASRVGDRRQPQHF
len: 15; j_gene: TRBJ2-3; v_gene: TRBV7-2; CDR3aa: CASSPQVAGTDTQYF
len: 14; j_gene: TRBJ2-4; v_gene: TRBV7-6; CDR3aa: CASSEQGAGSIQYF
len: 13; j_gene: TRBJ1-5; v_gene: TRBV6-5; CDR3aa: CASRDRVDQPQHF
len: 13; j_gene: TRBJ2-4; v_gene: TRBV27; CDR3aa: CASTTGSKNIQYF
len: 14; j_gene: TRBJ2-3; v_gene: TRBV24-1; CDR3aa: CATTSGIPPDTQYF
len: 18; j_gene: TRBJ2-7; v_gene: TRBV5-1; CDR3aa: CASSLISVTGTGVFEQYF
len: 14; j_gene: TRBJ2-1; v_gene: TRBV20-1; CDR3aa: CSARDSRGYNEQFF
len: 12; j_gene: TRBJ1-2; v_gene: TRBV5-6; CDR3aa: CASSLGTYGYTF
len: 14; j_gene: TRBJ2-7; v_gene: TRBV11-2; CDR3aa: CASALRDRGRRLYF
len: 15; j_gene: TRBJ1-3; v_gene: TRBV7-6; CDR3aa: CASSLAETGANTIYF
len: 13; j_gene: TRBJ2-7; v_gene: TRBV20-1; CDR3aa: CSAMVQGRYEQYF
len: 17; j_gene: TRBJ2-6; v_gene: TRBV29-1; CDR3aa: CSVEGGHGSSGANVLTF
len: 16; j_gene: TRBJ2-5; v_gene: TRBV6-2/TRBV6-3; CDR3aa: CASSTWGLAGLNEQYF
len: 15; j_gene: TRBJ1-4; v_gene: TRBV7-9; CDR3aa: CASSLGRTPNEKLFF
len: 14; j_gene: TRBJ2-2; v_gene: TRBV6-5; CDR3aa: CASSYRKNTGELFF
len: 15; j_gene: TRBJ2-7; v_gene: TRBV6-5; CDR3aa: CASSYSGGLSYEQYF
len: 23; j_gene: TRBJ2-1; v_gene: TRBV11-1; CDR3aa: CASRNTGTSGRATGQSSYNEQFF
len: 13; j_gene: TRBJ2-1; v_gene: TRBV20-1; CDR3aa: CSARREFYNEQFF
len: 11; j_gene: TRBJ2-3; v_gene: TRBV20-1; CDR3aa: CSASDRDTQYF
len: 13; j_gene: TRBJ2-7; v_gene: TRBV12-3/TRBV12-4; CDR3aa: CASTMMQGGEQYF
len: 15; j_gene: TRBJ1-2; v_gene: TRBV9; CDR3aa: CASSRLGQLNYGYTF
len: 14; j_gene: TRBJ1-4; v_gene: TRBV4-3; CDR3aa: CASSQDWGEADLFF
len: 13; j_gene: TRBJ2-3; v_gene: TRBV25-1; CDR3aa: CASSERVADTQYF
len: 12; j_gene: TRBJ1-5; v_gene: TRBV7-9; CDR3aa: CASSSQNQPQHF
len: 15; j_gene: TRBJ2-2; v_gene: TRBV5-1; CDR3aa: CASKGGTSDTGELFF
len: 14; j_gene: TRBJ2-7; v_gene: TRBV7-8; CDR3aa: CASSRSGPTYEQYF
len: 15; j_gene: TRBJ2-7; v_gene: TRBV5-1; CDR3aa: CASSLDGPQTYEQYF
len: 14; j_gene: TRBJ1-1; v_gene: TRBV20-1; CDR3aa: CSALNTTGLPEAFF
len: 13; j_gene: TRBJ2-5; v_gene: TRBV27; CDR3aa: CASRISGQETQYF
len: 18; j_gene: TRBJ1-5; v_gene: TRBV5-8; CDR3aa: CASSLDRLRGSGNQPQHF
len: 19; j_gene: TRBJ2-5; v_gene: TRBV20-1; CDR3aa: CSARESLAGGHHTRETQYF
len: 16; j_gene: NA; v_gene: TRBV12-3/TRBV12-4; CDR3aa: CASSLGTPERGETQYF
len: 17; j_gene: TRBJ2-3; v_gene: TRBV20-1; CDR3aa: CSARDRSVTVIWDTQYF
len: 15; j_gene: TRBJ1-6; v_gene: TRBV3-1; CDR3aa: CASSQMAGSDSPLHF
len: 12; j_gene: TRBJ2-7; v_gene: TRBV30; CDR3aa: CAGTSATYEQYF
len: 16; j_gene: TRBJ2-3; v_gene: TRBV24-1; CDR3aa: CATSGDGRKSTDTQYF
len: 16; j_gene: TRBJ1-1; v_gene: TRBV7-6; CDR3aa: CASSPSLTRGTTEAFF
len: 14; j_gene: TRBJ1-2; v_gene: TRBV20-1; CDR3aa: CSAPDRGGNYGYTF
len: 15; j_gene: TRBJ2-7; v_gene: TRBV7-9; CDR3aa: CASSPSTFPFYEQYF
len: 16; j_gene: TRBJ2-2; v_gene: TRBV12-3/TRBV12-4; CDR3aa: CASSKRQGTNTGELFF